This passage covers 22 T cell receptor beta chains from one sample sequenced in a study of T cell responses to AZD1222 COVID-19 vaccine. TCRdb's table, derived via immunoSEQ multiplex PCR, lists solely in-frame clones and lacks some. The sample carries approximately 150,000 clones, 85% to 95% recorded once. Sequenced material: peripheral blood, taken on day 0 of AZD1222 vaccination. The receptors were sampled from an adult in good health.

The chain recombines TRBV30 with TRBJ2-2, with 8 bases lining up with TRBD1. CDR1 is GTSNPN, CDR2 SVGIG, per germline (reference sequence). The CDR3 has 13 amino acids. V lost 3 bases, J lost 7 bases, and 4 bases stayed unmatched. In DNA form, the CDR3 reads TGTGCCTGGAGCCCGACAGGGGTCGGGGAGCTGTTTTTT. Translating it yields CAWSPTGVGELFF.

This clone was seen a single time. The V and J genes are TRBV28 and TRBJ1-5; D is possibly TRBD1 (5 bases). Trimming removed 4 bases from V and 7 bases from J, with 14 bases in between. Germline V lookup: CDR1 MDHEN, CDR2 SYDVKM. This CDR3 is 14 amino acids long. The CDR3 protein is CASSSGGEYQPQHF. CDR3 sequence (DNA): TGTGCCAGCAGTTCTGGGGGGGAGTACCAGCCCCAGCATTTT.

This chain joins TRBV4-1 and TRBJ2-1; TRBD2 aligns across 8 bases. The V gene's germline CDR1 is MGHRA and CDR2 YSYEKL. J gave up 7 bases and V 3 bases, and 8 bases lay outside the gene matches. The CDR3 runs 15 residues. The CDR3 DNA sequence: TGCGCCAGCAGCCACCCACTAGCGGAGGGAAATGAGCAGTTCTTC. Residues: CASSHPLAEGNEQFF.

The J gene is TRBJ1-1, the V gene TRBV7-8, with D tentatively TRBD1 (6 bases). Germline loops: CDR1 SGHVS, CDR2 FQNEAQ. The CDR3 contains 15 residues. Trimming removed 2 bases at V and 7 bases at J, with 17 bases between. CDR3 loop: CASSLPGHLLGEAFF. The CDR3, as DNA: TGTGCCAGCAGCTTACCGGGACACCTACTAGGTGAAGCTTTCTTT.

The chain employs TRBV12-3 or TRBV12-4 and TRBJ1-2, with D unclear. The CDR3 loop spans 13 amino acids. V was clipped by 4 bases and J by 9 bases, with 15 bases between them. CDR3 residues: CASSYREGISYTF. CDR3 DNA sequence: TGTGCCAGCAGTTATCGGGAAGGAATAAGCTACACCTTC.

The chain recombines TRBV4-2 with TRBJ1-1; the match to TRBD1 covers 8 bases. This CDR3 has 14 amino acids. After removal of 4 bases from V and 4 bases from J, the junction contained 5 bases not matched to a gene. Germline CDR1 and CDR2: LGHNA and YNFKEQ. The CDR3: CASSPTGVGTEAFF. As DNA, the CDR3 is TGTGCCAGCAGCCCGACAGGGGTGGGCACTGAAGCTTTCTTT.

The chain is built from TRBV28 and TRBJ1-6; TRBD1 aligns across 9 bases. CDR3 size: 14 residues. CDR1 is MDHEN and CDR2 is SYDVKM in the germline V gene. Trimming took 5 bases from V and 14 from J; bases not matched to a gene: 10. The CDR3 DNA is TGTGCCAGCAGTGACCGGACAGGGGTATTATCCCTCCACTTT. It translates to CASSDRTGVLSLHF.

CDR3 DNA sequence: TGTGCCAGCAGCTTAGACGGGTGGGAGCAGTACTTC. Translated: CASSLDGWEQYF. The J gene is TRBJ2-7, the V gene TRBV11-2; D unclear. The germline V gene has CDR1 SGHAT and CDR2 FQNNGV. This CDR3 region has 12 residues. V shed 0 bases and J shed 7 bases, with 7 bases lying between them.

DNA for the CDR3: TGTGCCAGCAGCTCACCAGCAGGGGCGGGAAACACCATATATTTT. Protein product: CASSSPAGAGNTIYF. This chain links TRBV5-4 with TRBJ1-3; D is perhaps TRBD1 (6 bases). The V end lost 3 bases, the J end lost 4 bases, and 14 bases lay between the germline ends. This CDR3 spans 15 amino acids. Germline V gives CDR1 SGHNT, CDR2 YYREEE (reference sequence).

The J gene is TRBJ2-1, the V gene TRBV28, with D perhaps TRBD2 (5 bases). There are 14 residues in the CDR3. Trimming left V 6 bases short and J 6 bases short, with 15 bases between. The germline gives CDR1 MDHEN, CDR2 SYDVKM. The CDR3 is CASSYGSAVNEQFF. DNA of the CDR3: TGTGCCAGCAGCTATGGTAGCGCCGTCAATGAGCAGTTCTTC. Full variable domain (outside the CDR3, taken from reference TRBV28 and TRBJ2-1): DVKVTQSSRYLVKRTGEKVFLECVQDMDHENMFWYRQDPGLGLRLIYFSYDVKMKEKGDIPEGYSVSREKKERFSLILESASTNQTSMYLCASSYGSAVNEQFFGPGTRLTVL.

This chain joins TRBV5-6 and TRBJ1-5; D call uncertain. The CDR3 extends over 14 amino acids. Trimming shortened V by 6 bases and J by 4 bases, and 14 bases separated the two germline ends. Germline V CDR1 and CDR2: SGHDT, YYEEEE. CDR3 nucleotide sequence: TGTGCCAGCACGTTTCAGGCGGGAAATCAGCCCCAGCATTTT. Translating it yields CASTFQAGNQPQHF.

The chain carries TRBV30 and TRBJ1-2; D is perhaps TRBD1 (5 bases). The CDR3 is made up of 11 amino acids. The V and J ends lost 8 bases and 5 bases respectively, with 12 bases between them. Germline V CDR1 and CDR2: GTSNPN, SVGIG (reference sequence). The CDR3 loop is CALGVGYGYTF. DNA for the CDR3: TGTGCCCTGGGGGTTGGATATGGCTACACCTTC.

The chain combines TRBV19 with TRBJ1-1; TRBD1 matches at 8 bases. The CDR3 covers 14 residues. The trim removed 4 bases at V and 11 bases at J, leaving 12 bases unmatched. Germline CDR1 and CDR2: LNHDA and SQIVND (reference sequence). CDR3 nucleotides: TGTGCCAGTAGTAGGGGACAGGAGGTCGCTATGGCTTTCTTT. This codes for CASSRGQEVAMAFF. Looking up the rest from reference TRBV19 and TRBJ1-1 gives the full variable domain: DGGITQSPKYLFRKEGQNVTLSCEQNLNHDAMYWYRQDPGQGLRLIYYSQIVNDFQKGDIAEGYSVSREKKESFPLTVTSAQKNPTAFYLCASSRGQEVAMAFFGQGTRLTVV.

The chain combines TRBV24-1 with TRBJ2-1; TRBD1 agrees at 9 bases. CDR3 length: 16 residues. V gave up 9 bases and J gave up 1 base; unmatched junction bases: 9. Germline V gives CDR1 KGHDR, CDR2 SFDVKD. The CDR3 DNA follows: TGTGCCACCTCTACCGACAGGGGGACTTCCTACAATGAGCAGTTCTTC. Protein sequence: CATSTDRGTSYNEQFF.

V gene TRBV7-9 combines with J gene TRBJ2-7, with a tentative D call TRBD2 (6 bases). This CDR3 has 15 residues. CDR1 SEHNR and CDR2 FQNEAQ come from the germline V gene (reference sequence). The V and J ends lost 0 bases and 3 bases respectively, with 12 bases between them. The CDR3 protein is CASSLAFTSYYEQYF. CDR3 in DNA: TGTGCCAGCAGCTTAGCCTTTACTAGCTACTACGAGCAGTACTTC.

The chain links TRBV5-6 to TRBJ1-1; no firm D call. V lost 1 base, J lost 2 bases, and 9 bases lay in between. The CDR3 sequence is 14 residues long. The germline gives CDR1 SGHDT, CDR2 YYEEEE. The CDR3 coding sequence is TGTGCCAGCAGCTTGCGTGGGGTAAACACTGAAGCTTTCTTT. Translation: CASSLRGVNTEAFF. Full variable domain (rest looked up from reference TRBV5-6 and TRBJ1-1): DAGVTQSPTHLIKTRGQQVTLRCSPKSGHDTVSWYQQALGQGPQFIFQYYEEEERQRGNFPDRFSGHQFPNYSSELNVNALLLGDSALYLCASSLRGVNTEAFFGQGTRLTVV.

This clone was detected once. The V gene is TRBV28, the J gene TRBJ1-3, with TRBD1 as a possible D gene (5 bases). CDR3 size: 14 residues. Germline CDR1 reads MDHEN; CDR2 reads SYDVKM. Trimming cost V 4 bases and J 1 base, with 8 bases left between them. CDR3 residues: CASSSQGSGNTIYF. DNA of the CDR3: TGTGCCAGCAGTTCTCAGGGTTCTGGAAACACCATATATTTT.

This chain links TRBV27 with TRBJ1-2; possibly TRBD1 for D (5 bases). V lost 2 bases and J 4 bases, leaving 14 bases between the germline ends. This CDR3 is built from 15 residues. Germline V CDR1 and CDR2: MNHEY, SMNVEV (reference sequence). CDR3 amino acids: CASSLRGRLTYGYTF. CDR3 nucleotide sequence: TGTGCCAGCAGTTTAAGGGGCAGATTAACCTATGGCTACACCTTC.

This clone has only a few counts. This rearrangement joins TRBV7-9 to TRBJ1-3; no firm D call. The CDR3 contains 14 residues. Per the germline V gene, CDR1 is SEHNR and CDR2 is FQNEAQ (reference sequence). V was pared by 5 bases and J by 4 bases, with 12 bases between. CDR3 region: CASSDLDSGNTIYF. The DNA for the CDR3 is TGTGCCAGCAGCGACCTAGACTCAGGAAACACCATATATTTT.

The chain is built from TRBV27 and TRBJ2-3; either TRBD1 or TRBD2 may supply D (5 bases each). The CDR3 runs 15 residues. V lost 5 bases and J 8 bases, leaving 20 bases between the germline ends. Germline V gene lookup returns CDR1 MNHEY and CDR2 SMNVEV (reference sequence). CDR3 in amino acids: CASSTGPTQIGTQYF. In nucleotides, the CDR3 is TGTGCCAGCAGTACGGGACCCACCCAGATCGGTACGCAGTATTTT.

This clone was picked up a small number of times. V and J are TRBV7-9 and TRBJ2-1; the D is unclear. This CDR3 has 16 residues. From germline, CDR1 is SEHNR and CDR2 FQNEAQ (reference sequence). Trimming took 2 bases from V and 3 from J, leaving 14 bases between them. The CDR3 protein is CASSLIGPADYNEQFF. For the CDR3, the DNA is TGTGCCAGCAGCTTAATCGGTCCGGCAGACTACAATGAGCAGTTCTTC.

The rearrangement uses TRBV21-1 and TRBJ1-5; TRBD1 is the table's D call and was not checked against the DNA. TRBV21-1 is assigned pseudogene status. There are 15 residues in the CDR3. The chain's CDR3 is CASSKARRGNQPQHF. CDR3 coding DNA: TGTGCCAGCAGCAAAGCGAGAAGGGGTAATCAGCCCCAGCATTTT.